These T cell receptor beta chains were read from a single sample in a study of T-cell memory formation after mild COVID-19. TCRdb reprocessed the 5' RACE reads via MiXCR and lists one record per CDR3 protein. The data contain about 190,000 distinct CDR3 sequences, 18% of them singletons. Specimen: PBMCs or a T cell subset sorted from them (not recorded which). These receptors originate from an adult woman who had mild COVID-19 (a few samples of this study predate the infection). Cell type and time point are not known. Both conserved end residues are part of each CDR3. D genes are given only for firm matches. Size is omitted from some rows. Given values are once, few, many or a class for expanded clones.

V gene	D gene	J gene	clone size	CDR3 DNA	CDR3 protein
TRBV6-5	TRBD1	TRBJ2-7	many	TGTGCCAGCAGTTACTACCGGACAGGCACCTACGAGCAGTACTTC	CASSYYRTGTYEQYF
TRBV29-1	TRBD1	TRBJ1-2	.	TGCAGCGTTGAACCCCGGGACAGGCGGCATGGCTACACCTTC	CSVEPRDRRHGYTF
TRBV5-1	.	TRBJ2-7	few	TGCGCCAGCAGCTTGGCCTTAGGGAGCTCCTACGAGCAGTACTTC	CASSLALGSSYEQYF
TRBV4-3	TRBD2	TRBJ2-2	few	TGCGCCAGCAGCCAGGGCGGACTAGCGGGAGGGTCCGGGGAGCTGTTTTTT	CASSQGGLAGGSGELFF
TRBV6-2/TRBV6-3	.	TRBJ2-7	.	TGTGCCAGTAGAAGGACCGCGCCCTACGAGCAGTACTTC	CASRRTAPYEQYF
TRBV7-8	.	TRBJ2-3	many	TGTGCCAGCAGCTTCGGGGGAGAAGATACGCAGTATTTT	CASSFGGEDTQYF
TRBV20-1	TRBD2	TRBJ2-1	.	TGCAGTGCTAGAGGTAGGACTAGCGAGAATGAGCAGTTCTTC	CSARGRTSENEQFF
TRBV4-3	.	TRBJ2-7	few	TGCGCCAGCAGCCGAAGACTACTAGGGGGGGCCGAGCAGTACTTC	CASSRRLLGGAEQYF
TRBV6-2/TRBV6-3	TRBD2	TRBJ2-7	.	TGTGCCAGCAACTTAGCGGGAAACGTCTACGAGCAGTACTTC	CASNLAGNVYEQYF
TRBV7-9	.	TRBJ2-7	.	TGTGCCAGCAGCTTGGTCGGGACCGGATTAAAGCAGTACTTC	CASSLVGTGLKQYF
TRBV3-1	.	TRBJ2-5	.	TGTGCCAGCAGCCAAGGTTTCGAGACCCAGTACTTC	CASSQGFETQYF